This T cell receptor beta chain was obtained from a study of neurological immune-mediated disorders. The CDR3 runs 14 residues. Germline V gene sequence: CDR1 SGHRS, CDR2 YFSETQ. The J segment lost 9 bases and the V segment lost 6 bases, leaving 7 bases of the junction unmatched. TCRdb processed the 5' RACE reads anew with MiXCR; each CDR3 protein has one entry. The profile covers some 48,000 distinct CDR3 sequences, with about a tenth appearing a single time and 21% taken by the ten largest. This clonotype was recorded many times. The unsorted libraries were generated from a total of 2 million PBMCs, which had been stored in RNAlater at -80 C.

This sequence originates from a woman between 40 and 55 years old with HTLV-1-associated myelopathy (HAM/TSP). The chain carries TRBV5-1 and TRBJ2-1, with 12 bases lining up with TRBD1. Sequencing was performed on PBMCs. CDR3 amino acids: CASMLGQGAGEQFF. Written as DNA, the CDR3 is TGCGCCAGCATGCTGGGACAGGGGGCCGGTGAGCAGTTCTTC. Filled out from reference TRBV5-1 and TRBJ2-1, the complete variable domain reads KAGVTQTPRYLIKTRGQQVTLSCSPISGHRSVSWYQQTPGQGLQFLFEYFSETQRNKGNFPGRFSGRQFSNSRSEMNVSTLELGDSALYLCASMLGQGAGEQFFGPGTRLTVL.